What follows are 24 T cell receptor beta chains derived from one specimen sequenced in a study of blood T cell repertoires in COVID-19. Profiled with immunoSEQ multiplex PCR; TCRdb holds only in-frame clones, not every one. The table lists 150,000 to 200,000 clones, about 85% of them singletons, with about 0.98% in the top ten. Sequenced material: peripheral blood. These receptors were taken from a man between 18 and 29 years old with acute or convalescent COVID-19.

The chain recombines TRBV10-1 with TRBJ2-1; D is possibly TRBD1 (6 bases). The ends were cut back, 2 bases at V and 3 bases at J, with 14 bases in the middle. This CDR3 has 16 residues. CDR1 and CDR2 from the germline V gene are WNHNN and SYGVQD (reference sequence). CDR3 in amino acids: CASSEGVETGYNEQFF. In nucleotides, the CDR3 is TGCGCCAGCAGTGAGGGAGTGGAGACAGGCTACAATGAGCAGTTCTTC.

As to this clone: One end of the junction is discordant with germline, which a read error may explain. The chain is built from TRBV7-2 and TRBJ2-3; 12 positions agree with TRBD2. The CDR3 length is 15 residues. Germline assignment: CDR1 SGHTA and CDR2 FQGNSA. In DNA form, the CDR3 reads TGTGCCAGCAGCCTAGCGGGGGGGTTGGGAGATACGCAGTATTTT. Amino acids: CASSLAGGLGDTQYF.

The gene calls are TRBV7-9 and TRBJ2-2; no clear D. From germline, CDR1 is SEHNR and CDR2 FQNEAQ (reference sequence). The CDR3 runs 15 residues. Trimming removed 3 bases from V and 0 bases from J, with 8 bases in between. CDR3 residues: CASSFLASNTGELFF. Written as DNA, the CDR3 is TGTGCCAGCAGCTTTTTAGCTTCGAACACCGGGGAGCTGTTTTTT. Full variable domain (remainder filled in from reference TRBV7-9 and TRBJ2-2): DTGVSQNPRHKITKRGQNVTFRCDPISEHNRLYWYRQTLGQGPEFLTYFQNEAQLEKSRLLSDRFSAERPKGSFSTLEIQRTEQGDSAMYLCASSFLASNTGELFFGEGSRLTVL.

The rearrangement uses TRBV5-1 and TRBJ2-1; a weak D match, TRBD1 (6 bases). Germline V gene data show CDR1 as SGHRS and CDR2 as YFSETQ. The V end was cut by 1 base, the J end by 5 bases, with 13 bases between. The CDR3 runs 15 residues. The CDR3 coding sequence is TGCGCCAGCAGCTTGACGACAGGTCTCCACAATGAGCAGTTCTTC. It encodes CASSLTTGLHNEQFF. The whole variable domain, filled in from reference TRBV5-1 and TRBJ2-1, reads KAGVTQTPRYLIKTRGQQVTLSCSPISGHRSVSWYQQTPGQGLQFLFEYFSETQRNKGNFPGRFSGRQFSNSRSEMNVSTLELGDSALYLCASSLTTGLHNEQFFGPGTRLTVL.

This sequence joins TRBV24-1 and TRBJ2-3; 10 nucleotides agree with TRBD2. Losses at the gene ends were 3 bases for V and 2 bases for J; bases not matched to a gene: 4. Germline CDR1 is KGHDR and CDR2 is SFDVKD. This CDR3 is built from 16 residues. This chain's CDR3 is CATSDPGLAVTDTQYF. In nucleotides, the CDR3 is TGTGCCACCAGTGATCCTGGACTAGCGGTCACAGATACGCAGTATTTT.

This chain links TRBV7-2 with TRBJ2-3, with a weak D call TRBD2 (6 bases). Germline V gene lookup returns CDR1 SGHTA and CDR2 FQGNSA. Trimming removed 7 bases from V and 2 bases from J, with 13 bases in between. The CDR3 consists of 14 residues. In DNA form, the CDR3 reads TGTGCCAGCAACAGTGGACTACCCACAGATACGCAGTATTTT. The encoded protein is CASNSGLPTDTQYF.

The chain has TRBV4-1 and TRBJ2-6, with D maybe TRBD1 (6 bases). CDR3 length equals 17 residues. V dropped 1 base and J dropped 1 base, with 11 bases sitting between them. The germline CDR1 and CDR2 sequences are MGHRA and YSYEKL. The CDR3 sequence is CASSQGGLQSGANVLTF. CDR3 nucleotide sequence: TGCGCCAGCAGCCAAGGGGGGCTCCAGTCTGGGGCCAACGTCCTGACTTTC.

The rearrangement joins TRBV6-1 to TRBJ1-5; 8 bases fit TRBD1. The V segment lost 2 bases and the J segment 3 bases; nucleotides outside the gene matches: 9. CDR1 is MNHNS and CDR2 is SASEGT in the germline V gene. The CDR3 has 17 residues. The CDR3 loop reads CASSERTGRRDNQPQHF. The CDR3, as DNA: TGTGCCAGCAGTGAAAGGACAGGGAGGCGGGACAATCAGCCCCAGCATTTT.

This clone was counted between two and nine times. V usage is TRBV12-3 or TRBV12-4 and J usage is TRBJ1-2; D may be TRBD1 (6 bases). V gave up 1 base and J gave up 5 bases, with 8 bases separating them. The CDR3 totals 13 residues. The CDR3 region is CASSLVRGYGYTF. The CDR3, as DNA: TGTGCCAGCAGTTTAGTCAGGGGTTATGGCTACACCTTC.

The chain is built from TRBV11-2 and TRBJ2-3, with TRBD2 matching over 9 bases. CDR1 is SGHAT, CDR2 FQNNGV, per germline. This CDR3 is 17 amino acids long. Trimming took 8 bases from V and 0 from J; bases not matched to a gene: 12. The CDR3: CASRRDSGGPSTDTQYF. CDR3 DNA sequence: TGTGCCAGCCGAAGGGATAGCGGGGGCCCTAGCACAGATACGCAGTATTTT.

The chain joins TRBV19 to TRBJ1-5; D is unclear. CDR1 is LNHDA and CDR2 is SQIVND in the germline V gene (reference sequence). CDR3 length equals 16 residues. Deletions cut 1 base from V and 0 bases from J, with 10 bases between. In nucleotides, the CDR3 is TGTGCCAGTAGTATAGGGCAGGCTCGTAGCAATCAGCCCCAGCATTTT. Translated: CASSIGQARSNQPQHF.

This sequence joins TRBV5-1 and TRBJ2-3; a possible D gene is TRBD1 (6 bases). Germline V gene lookup returns CDR1 SGHRS and CDR2 YFSETQ. The length of the CDR3 is 15 residues. V shed 0 bases and J shed 4 bases, with 12 bases lying between them. CDR3 sequence: CASSLVAGAADTQYF. The CDR3 nucleotides are TGCGCCAGCAGCTTGGTGGCAGGGGCGGCAGATACGCAGTATTTT. Full variable domain (remainder filled in from reference TRBV5-1 and TRBJ2-3): KAGVTQTPRYLIKTRGQQVTLSCSPISGHRSVSWYQQTPGQGLQFLFEYFSETQRNKGNFPGRFSGRQFSNSRSEMNVSTLELGDSALYLCASSLVAGAADTQYFGPGTRLTVL.

J is TRBJ1-2 and V is TRBV30, with a weak D call TRBD1 (6 bases). Germline V gene lookup returns CDR1 GTSNPN and CDR2 SVGIG (reference sequence). This CDR3 comprises 13 residues. V was clipped by 3 bases and J by 7 bases, with 15 bases between them. This CDR3 is CAWSSPSGAGYTF. CDR3 DNA: TGTGCCTGGAGCTCTCCATCAGGGGCTGGCTACACCTTC.

This chain uses TRBV18 with TRBJ2-1, with TRBD2 matching 8 bases. This CDR3 has 17 residues. The trim removed 3 bases at V and 1 base at J, leaving 8 bases unmatched. The germline V gene has CDR1 KGHSH and CDR2 LQKENI. The CDR3 region has the DNA TGTGCCAGCTCACCCCCGTTAGCGGGGACGTCCTACAATGAGCAGTTCTTC. Translating it yields CASSPPLAGTSYNEQFF.

The V call is TRBV11-2, the J call TRBJ2-7; D is ambiguous. V lost 1 base to trimming and J lost 2 bases, with 9 bases between them. There are 14 residues in the CDR3. Germline CDR1 is SGHAT and CDR2 is FQNNGV. The CDR3 reads CASSLGGRPYEQYF. In DNA form, the CDR3 reads TGTGCCAGCAGCTTAGGTGGCAGGCCCTACGAGCAGTACTTC.

The CDR3, as DNA: TGTGCCTGGAGTATCGGTTGGAGCGGGGGTATACCCTCCTACGAGCAGTACTTC. Protein product: CAWSIGWSGGIPSYEQYF. The chain has TRBV30 and TRBJ2-7, with 8 bases aligning to TRBD2. Germline V lookup: CDR1 GTSNPN, CDR2 SVGIG (reference sequence). The V gene end was trimmed by 2 bases and the J gene end by 0 bases; junction bases not matched to a gene: 15. The CDR3 runs to 18 residues.

The V and J genes are TRBV7-9 and TRBJ1-3; possibly TRBD1 for D (6 bases). Trimming pared 6 bases from V and 2 bases from J, leaving 8 bases between. Germline V gives CDR1 SEHNR, CDR2 FQNEAQ (reference sequence). The CDR3 has 13 amino acids. The CDR3 region is CASSPGAGNTIYF. The CDR3 DNA reads TGTGCCAGCAGTCCAGGGGCTGGAAACACCATATATTTT. Full variable domain (outside the CDR3, taken from reference TRBV7-9 and TRBJ1-3): DTGVSQNPRHKITKRGQNVTFRCDPISEHNRLYWYRQTLGQGPEFLTYFQNEAQLEKSRLLSDRFSAERPKGSFSTLEIQRTEQGDSAMYLCASSPGAGNTIYFGEGSWLTVV.

This clone came up once. J is TRBJ2-7 and V is TRBV4-1; TRBD1 aligns across 9 bases. Trimming removed 4 bases from V and 4 bases from J; junction bases left unmatched: 8. The CDR3 is 15 residues long. Germline assignment: CDR1 MGHRA and CDR2 YSYEKL. The CDR3, as DNA: TGCGCCAGCAGCCCTTGGACAGGGGCTATGTACGAGCAGTACTTC. This sequence encodes CASSPWTGAMYEQYF.

This chain connects TRBV6-6 to TRBJ1-6; D gene unclear. CDR1 is MNHNY, CDR2 SVGAGI, per germline (reference sequence). CDR3 size: 15 residues. The V end lost 2 bases, the J end lost 5 bases, and 10 bases lay between the germline ends. CDR3 residues: CASSYLPPNNSPLHF. CDR3 nucleotides: TGTGCCAGCAGTTACCTACCGCCCAATAATTCACCCCTCCACTTT.

This clone occurred once. The chain links TRBV5-1 to TRBJ2-3, with 13 bases lining up with TRBD2. Trimming cost V 2 bases and J 6 bases; bases outside gene matches: 6. Germline V gene data show CDR1 as SGHRS and CDR2 as YFSETQ. The CDR3 covers 16 residues. CDR3 loop: CASSLTTSGGADTQYF. The CDR3 nucleotides are TGCGCCAGCAGCTTAACTACTAGCGGGGGGGCGGATACGCAGTATTTT.

V usage is TRBV14 and J usage is TRBJ1-3; 9 bases are a match to TRBD1. The CDR3 runs to 15 residues. CDR1 and CDR2 (germline): SGHDN, FVKESK. V trimming: 1 base; J trimming: 8 bases; junction bases outside the gene matches: 6. The CDR3 loop is CASSQGRGQGHTIYF. In nucleotides, the CDR3 is TGTGCCAGCAGCCAAGGTCGGGGACAGGGCCACACCATATATTTT.

The chain joins TRBV24-1 to TRBJ2-7; TRBD1 is a possible D gene (6 bases). Looked up from germline, CDR1 is KGHDR and CDR2 is SFDVKD. The CDR3 is 13 amino acids. With 3 bases removed from V and 5 bases from J, the gap between germline ends came to 10 bases. This chain's CDR3 is CATSDGTRHEQYF. In nucleotides, the CDR3 is TGTGCCACCAGTGATGGGACACGGCACGAGCAGTACTTC.

The chain employs TRBV29-1 and TRBJ1-2, with D possibly matching TRBD1 (6 bases). The V end was cut by 4 bases, the J end by 0 bases, with 12 bases between. This CDR3 comprises 14 residues. Germline loops: CDR1 SQVTM, CDR2 ANQGSEA. CDR3 coding DNA: TGCAGCGTTGGCGGACAGTTAGCTAACTATGGCTACACCTTC. Protein: CSVGGQLANYGYTF.

The chain uses TRBV27 and TRBJ1-1, with D possibly being TRBD1 (5 bases). This CDR3 contains 16 residues. Germline V gene data show CDR1 as MNHEY and CDR2 as SMNVEV (reference sequence). The germline V and J ends were trimmed by 5 bases and 8 bases, with 24 bases remaining between them. CDR3: CASSPLIGGRTEEAFF. DNA for the CDR3: TGTGCCAGCAGTCCCCTAATCGGGGGACGAACCGAAGAAGCTTTCTTT.